Listed below are T cell receptor beta chains from one sample, sequenced in a study of CD8 T cells in Susac syndrome. TCRdb analysed the immunoSEQ multiplex PCR reads with MiXCR anew, one entry per CDR3 protein. The table has tens of thousands of distinct CDR3 sequences, under 95% seen once. Specimen: CD8+ T cells from PBMCs. These TCRs come from a human donor with Susac syndrome. Each CDR3 is given with its conserved first and last residue. Fields, in order: D gene, clone size, V gene, J gene, CDR3 DNA, CDR3 protein. The D gene is left open where the match is weak. The size field is filled for only some rows; it gives once, few, many or a size class.

TRBD1,-,TRBV13,TRBJ2-7,TGTGCCAGCCGCGAGGCAGGGGGTTTGGAAGAGCAGTACTTC,CASREAGGLEEQYF
TRBD1,-,TRBV15,TRBJ2-1,TGTGCCACCACCGGACAGGGGAAGTGGGATGAGCAGTTCTTC,CATTGQGKWDEQFF
TRBD1,-,TRBV6-1,TRBJ2-1,TGTGCCGGAGGAAAGACAGGGTTCATCCATGAGCAGTTCTTC,CAGGKTGFIHEQFF
-,-,TRBV20-1,TRBJ1-1,TGCAGTGCTCCTAAATCCTGGACAAGAATTAACACTGAAGCTTTCTTT,CSAPKSWTRINTEAFF
TRBD2,once,TRBV20-1,TRBJ2-1,TGCAGTGCCCCGCTGACTAGCGGGGCGCTATACAATGAGCAGTTCTTC,CSAPLTSGALYNEQFF
TRBD1,once,TRBV20-1,TRBJ1-5,TGCAGTGCCACCGGGACAGATAGCAATCAGCCCCAGCATTTT,CSATGTDSNQPQHF
TRBD1,once,TRBV6-4,TRBJ1-4,TGTGCCAGGGATCAGGGGGTCACTAATGAAAAACTGTTTTTT,CARDQGVTNEKLFF
-,once,TRBV4-3,TRBJ1-2,TGCGCCAGCAGCCAAGAGTGGCAGCTCACTAACTATGGCTACACCTTC,CASSQEWQLTNYGYTF
-,-,TRBV6-6,TRBJ2-1,TGTGCCAGCAGCCCACCTAATAACAATGAGCAGTTCTTC,CASSPPNNNEQFF
-,-,TRBV20-1,TRBJ1-5,TGCAGTGCTAGTGAAAGGGCTAGCAATCAGCCCCAGCATTTT,CSASERASNQPQHF
-,-,TRBV15,TRBJ1-2,TGTGCCACCAGCATTGACATTAACTATGGCTACACCTTC,CATSIDINYGYTF
-,-,TRBV5-6,TRBJ1-1,TGTGCCAGCAGCTATGCAGGGAGCGCTGAAGCTTTCTTT,CASSYAGSAEAFF
-,-,TRBV4-1,TRBJ1-2,TGCGCCAGCAGCCATGCTAAGGGCTACACCTTC,CASSHAKGYTF
-,-,TRBV30,TRBJ2-5,TGTGCCTGGAGTCTATCGGAGACCCAGTACTTC,CAWSLSETQYF
-,-,TRBV2,TRBJ2-7,TGTGCCAGCAGTGTTTCCTACGAGCAGTACTTC,CASSVSYEQYF
-,-,TRBV2,TRBJ1-2,TGTGCCAGCAGTGAATTGGGCAGGGGTAACTATGGCTACACCTTC,CASSELGRGNYGYTF
-,-,TRBV20-1,TRBJ1-3,TGCAGTGCCGTGGGTCCGCCGGGGGGAAACACCATATATTTT,CSAVGPPGGNTIYF
TRBD2,-,TRBV27,TRBJ2-1,TGTGCCAGTAGTCTTGTGGGGGGGGGAGCTACACACATTTACAATGAGCAGTTCTTC,CASSLVGGGATHIYNEQFF
TRBD2,-,TRBV7-6,TRBJ2-1,TGTGCCAGCAGCTTAGCGGCGACTAGCGGGAGGGAAAATGAGCAGTTCTTC,CASSLAATSGRENEQFF
-,-,TRBV9,TRBJ1-1,TGTGCCAGCAGCGCCAGGGTGGGTGACACTGAAGCTTTCTTT,CASSARVGDTEAFF
-,-,TRBV5-1,TRBJ2-3,TGCGCCAGCAGCTTGAGAGGCCCAGATACGCAGTATTTT,CASSLRGPDTQYF
-,-,TRBV3-1,TRBJ2-1,TGTGCCAGCAGCCAAGATAGCGGTAGCTCCTACAATGAGCAGTTCTTC,CASSQDSGSSYNEQFF
-,-,TRBV13,TRBJ2-5,TGTGCCAGCAGCCAACCGGGACTGGGGGGAGAGACCCAGTACTTC,CASSQPGLGGETQYF
-,-,TRBV5-1,TRBJ1-1,TGCGCCAGCAGTGAAACAGGGTTGAACACTGAAGCTTTCTTT,CASSETGLNTEAFF
TRBD1,few,TRBV6-2/TRBV6-3,TRBJ1-2,TGTGCCAGTGGACAGGGAAATGGCTACACCTTC,CASGQGNGYTF
TRBD1,once,TRBV5-6,TRBJ2-7,TGTGCCAGCAGCCGGAACAGGGGGACCTACGAGCAGTACTTC,CASSRNRGTYEQYF
TRBD1,-,TRBV30,TRBJ1-3,TGTGCCTGGACTACAGGGGCTGGAAACACCATATATTTT,CAWTTGAGNTIYF
TRBD1,-,TRBV9,TRBJ1-1,TGTGCCAGCAGCGTAGCTGGGTTGGGAAAGGGGGCTGTAACTGAAGCTTTCTTT,CASSVAGLGKGAVTEAFF
-,few,TRBV4-1,TRBJ2-1,TGCGCCAGCAGCCAAGATTCTTCAGGGTACCACAATGAGCAGTTCTTC,CASSQDSSGYHNEQFF
TRBD1,once,TRBV6-1,TRBJ2-2,TGTGCCAGCAGTAAAGACAGGGTCGTCGGGGAGCTGTTTTTT,CASSKDRVVGELFF
-,-,TRBV12-3/TRBV12-4,TRBJ2-7,TGTGCCAGCAGTTTACTCGGGACGGACTACGAGCAGTACTTC,CASSLLGTDYEQYF
-,-,TRBV7-3,TRBJ2-6,TGTGCCAGCAGCCTCGCCGGCGTAGGCTCTGGGGCCAACGTCCTGACTTTC,CASSLAGVGSGANVLTF
TRBD1,-,TRBV30,TRBJ2-1,TGTGCCTGGAGAATTGGGGGGACAGGGGACTTCTTC,CAWRIGGTGDFF
-,-,TRBV9,TRBJ2-1,TGTGCCAGCAGCGTTCAGGGAGCCTACAATGAGCAGTTCTTC,CASSVQGAYNEQFF
-,-,TRBV7-9,TRBJ2-3,TGTGCCAGCAGCCATCAGGGAGCTAGCACAGATACGCAGTATTTT,CASSHQGASTDTQYF
-,-,TRBV9,TRBJ1-1,TGTGCCAGCAATCCGGGGTCCGGCGCTGAAGCTTTCTTT,CASNPGSGAEAFF
TRBD2,-,TRBV20-1,TRBJ2-2,TGCAGTGCTAGAGTAGCGGGGGCTCTCACCGGGGAGCTGTTTTTT,CSARVAGALTGELFF
-,-,TRBV27,TRBJ2-7,TGTGCCAGCAGTTCCGCCGGGGAGCAGTACTTC,CASSSAGEQYF